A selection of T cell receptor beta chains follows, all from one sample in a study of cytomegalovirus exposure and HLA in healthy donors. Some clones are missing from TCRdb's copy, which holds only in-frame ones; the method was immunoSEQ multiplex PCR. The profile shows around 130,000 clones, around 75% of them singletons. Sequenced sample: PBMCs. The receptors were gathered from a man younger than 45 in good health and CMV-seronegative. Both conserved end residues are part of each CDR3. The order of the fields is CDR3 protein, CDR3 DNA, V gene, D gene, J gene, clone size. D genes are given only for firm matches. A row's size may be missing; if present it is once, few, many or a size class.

cdr3_aa: CASSFGPGEYEQYF
cdr3_nt: TGTGCCAGCTCTTTCGGTCCGGGGGAGTACGAGCAGTACTTC
v_call: TRBV7-9
d_call: -
j_call: TRBJ2-7
clone_size: once

cdr3_aa: CASSQLTGNEQFF
cdr3_nt: TGCGCCAGCAGCCAATTGACAGGCAATGAGCAGTTCTTC
v_call: TRBV4-3
d_call: -
j_call: TRBJ2-1
clone_size: -

cdr3_aa: CASSYSGTRAPDTQYF
cdr3_nt: TGTGCCAGCAGTTACTCGGGGACTAGAGCTCCAGATACGCAGTATTTT
v_call: TRBV6-6
d_call: TRBD2
j_call: TRBJ2-3
clone_size: -

cdr3_aa: CASSLAEADTQYF
cdr3_nt: TGTGCTAGCAGCTTAGCCGAGGCGGATACGCAGTATTTT
v_call: TRBV7-7
d_call: -
j_call: TRBJ2-3
clone_size: -

cdr3_aa: CASSLFSENTGELFF
cdr3_nt: TGTGCCAGCAGCTTATTTTCAGAGAACACCGGGGAGCTGTTTTTT
v_call: TRBV7-2
d_call: -
j_call: TRBJ2-2
clone_size: -

cdr3_aa: CASSFQGQAYEKLFF
cdr3_nt: TGCGCCAGCAGCTTCCAGGGACAGGCATATGAAAAACTGTTTTTT
v_call: TRBV5-1
d_call: TRBD1
j_call: TRBJ1-4
clone_size: -

cdr3_aa: CASSQVMAPNTEAFF
cdr3_nt: TGCGCCAGCAGCCAAGTCATGGCTCCGAACACTGAAGCTTTCTTT
v_call: TRBV4-3
d_call: -
j_call: TRBJ1-1
clone_size: -

cdr3_aa: CASSPKGSGANVLTF
cdr3_nt: TGTGCCAGCAGCCCTAAGGGGTCTGGGGCCAACGTCCTGACTTTC
v_call: TRBV6-5
d_call: -
j_call: TRBJ2-6
clone_size: few

cdr3_aa: CASTFYEQYF
cdr3_nt: TGTGCCAGCACCTTTTACGAGCAGTACTTC
v_call: TRBV27
d_call: -
j_call: TRBJ2-7
clone_size: -

cdr3_aa: CASSPLPHGTQYF
cdr3_nt: TGTGCCAGCAGTCCACTCCCCCATGGGACCCAGTACTTC
v_call: TRBV27
d_call: -
j_call: TRBJ2-5
clone_size: -

cdr3_aa: CASSEAQGVGTQYF
cdr3_nt: TGTGCCAGCAGTGAAGCCCAGGGGGTCGGTACGCAGTATTTT
v_call: TRBV6-1
d_call: TRBD1
j_call: TRBJ2-3
clone_size: -

cdr3_aa: CASSIEPGGTGNTIYF
cdr3_nt: TGTGCCAGCAGCATCGAACCGGGAGGTACTGGAAACACCATATATTTT
v_call: TRBV9
d_call: -
j_call: TRBJ1-3
clone_size: -

cdr3_aa: CASSLLFIPKSGYTF
cdr3_nt: TGTGCCAGCAGCCTACTTTTCATCCCGAAGAGTGGCTACACCTTC
v_call: TRBV2
d_call: -
j_call: TRBJ1-2
clone_size: -

cdr3_aa: CASSVAVGRFGGELFF
cdr3_nt: TGTGCCAGCAGTGTGGCGGTGGGGCGATTTGGCGGGGAGCTGTTTTTT
v_call: TRBV7-8
d_call: -
j_call: TRBJ2-2
clone_size: -

cdr3_aa: CASNLRQARQETQYF
cdr3_nt: TGTGCCAGCAACCTCCGACAGGCCCGACAAGAGACCCAGTACTTC
v_call: TRBV28
d_call: -
j_call: TRBJ2-5
clone_size: -

cdr3_aa: CASSLAGVNEQYF
cdr3_nt: TGTGCCAGCAGCTTAGCGGGGGTGAACGAGCAGTACTTC
v_call: TRBV11-3
d_call: -
j_call: TRBJ2-7
clone_size: -

cdr3_aa: CATRSGQPNGYGYTF
cdr3_nt: TGTGCCACCAGGAGCGGGCAACCCAACGGCTATGGCTACACCTTC
v_call: TRBV6-5
d_call: -
j_call: TRBJ1-2
clone_size: -

cdr3_aa: CASSPAGAKNTGELFF
cdr3_nt: TGTGCCAGCAGTCCAGCGGGGGCCAAGAACACCGGGGAGCTGTTTTTT
v_call: TRBV2
d_call: TRBD2
j_call: TRBJ2-2
clone_size: few

cdr3_aa: CASSLSRGLAGGTNEQYF
cdr3_nt: TGTGCCAGCAGTCTATCCCGCGGACTAGCGGGAGGCACGAACGAGCAGTACTTC
v_call: TRBV27
d_call: TRBD2
j_call: TRBJ2-7
clone_size: -

cdr3_aa: CASSQRPGLAGGDTGELFF
cdr3_nt: TGCGCCAGCAGCCAACGCCCGGGACTAGCGGGGGGGGACACCGGGGAGCTGTTTTTT
v_call: TRBV4-3
d_call: TRBD2
j_call: TRBJ2-2
clone_size: -

cdr3_aa: CASSLAPGTGAFF
cdr3_nt: TGCGCCAGCAGCTTGGCCCCCGGGACAGGGGCTTTCTTT
v_call: TRBV5-1
d_call: TRBD1
j_call: TRBJ1-1
clone_size: -

cdr3_aa: CASSIPQGGNSPLHF
cdr3_nt: TGTGCCAGCAGCATTCCACAGGGGGGTAATTCACCCCTCCACTTT
v_call: TRBV28
d_call: TRBD1
j_call: TRBJ1-6
clone_size: -

cdr3_aa: CASNGFSGNTIYF
cdr3_nt: TGTGCCAGCAATGGCTTCTCTGGAAACACCATATATTTT
v_call: TRBV28
d_call: -
j_call: TRBJ1-3
clone_size: -

cdr3_aa: CASSLAVVVTDTQYF
cdr3_nt: TGTGCCAGCAGCTTAGCGGTCGTAGTTACAGATACGCAGTATTTT
v_call: TRBV7-8
d_call: -
j_call: TRBJ2-3
clone_size: -

cdr3_aa: CASSAAGGTEAFF
cdr3_nt: TGTGCCAGCAGCGCCGCAGGGGGCACTGAAGCTTTCTTT
v_call: TRBV9
d_call: TRBD1
j_call: TRBJ1-1
clone_size: few

cdr3_aa: CASSVSGRSYEQYF
cdr3_nt: TGTGCCAGCAGCGTGAGCGGGAGGAGCTACGAGCAGTACTTC
v_call: TRBV9
d_call: TRBD2
j_call: TRBJ2-7
clone_size: -

cdr3_aa: CASSMGPGSPSPYEQYF
cdr3_nt: TGTGCCAGTAGTATGGGCCCGGGGTCGCCCTCCCCTTACGAGCAGTACTTC
v_call: TRBV19
d_call: -
j_call: TRBJ2-7
clone_size: once